A selection of T cell receptor beta chains follows, all from one sample in a study of response to subunit inactivated influenza vaccine. A single record per CDR3 protein comes from TCRdb applying MiXCR to the RT-PCR reads. The table includes about 240,000 distinct CDR3 sequences, 12% detected once. This specimen consisted of non-naive T cells sorted from PBMCs, obtained 14 to 15 days before vaccination. The origin of the receptors is a man between 50 and 59 years old who received an inactivated influenza vaccine. The CDR3 runs from the conserved cysteine through the conserved F or W. Fields, in order: V gene, J gene, CDR3 protein.

TRBV20-1	TRBJ2-2	CSASRGLAGGPLAGELFF
TRBV4-2	TRBJ2-1	CASSQARVDGDPFF
TRBV20-1	TRBJ2-5	CSARASGMGETQYF
TRBV3-1	TRBJ2-6	CASSRRQGVGGANVLTF
TRBV29-1	TRBJ2-7	CSVQTGGDEQYF
TRBV18	TRBJ1-1	CASSSTGGRTEAFF
TRBV6-2/TRBV6-3	TRBJ1-2	CASSYSRPLRNYGYTF
TRBV5-1	TRBJ2-1	CASSLATSSGGYNEQFF
TRBV6-2/TRBV6-3	TRBJ2-1	CASTDRLAGAFTMGNEQFF
TRBV25-1	TRBJ1-6	CASSGTNSPLHF
TRBV9	TRBJ2-5	CASSVGQQETQYF
TRBV7-8	TRBJ2-7	CASSSDRGDSYEQYF
TRBV14	TRBJ2-1	CASSFRLAGGSSYNEQFF
TRBV6-1	TRBJ2-7	CATSWMTGLSYEQYF
TRBV5-1	TRBJ2-5	CASSSGVRTSFIQETQYF
TRBV24-1	TRBJ2-1	CATSDPSTGVGDEQFF
TRBV5-1	TRBJ2-6	CASSLDPQGGANVLTF
TRBV6-1	TRBJ1-5	CASSTQGMKTQHF
TRBV20-1	TRBJ2-4	CSATWTGDSIQYF
TRBV12-3/TRBV12-4	TRBJ1-5	CASTLGGDKQPQHF
TRBV7-2	TRBJ2-5	CASSPPLDGTQYF
TRBV7-2	TRBJ2-1	CASSLAGGSGNEQFF
TRBV2	TRBJ1-2	CASKTEFTYGYTF
TRBV5-1	TRBJ2-1	CASSPTSGSYNEQFF
TRBV7-2	TRBJ2-3	CASSLGLAGGPGVTQYF
TRBV10-3	TRBJ1-1	CATLFQGGTEAFF
TRBV20-1	TRBJ2-1	CSALSGSGNYNEQFF
TRBV20-1	TRBJ2-1	CSAVPCNNEQFF
TRBV20-1	TRBJ2-6	CSASAGTGASGANVLTF
TRBV3-1	TRBJ2-7	CASSHHHEQYF
TRBV24-1	TRBJ2-5	CATSDLRGSGETQYF
TRBV28	TRBJ2-4	CASSLLGQGDIQYF
TRBV6-1	TRBJ2-1	CASSESSSSYNEQFF
TRBV3-1	TRBJ2-2	CASSQEGGVTGELFF
TRBV12-3/TRBV12-4	TRBJ1-4	CASSADRAREKLFF
TRBV5-1	TRBJ1-4	CASSSRTGGNEKLCF
TRBV5-5	TRBJ2-5	CASSGLLAGGPETQYF
TRBV6-5	TRBJ2-5	CASSWVAGGALLGETQYF
TRBV20-1	TRBJ1-1	CSARDLRGDEAFF
TRBV27	TRBJ2-2	CASNPTSGGYGELFF
TRBV7-9	TRBJ1-5	CASSLQGNQPQHF
TRBV5-1	TRBJ1-1	CASSLPGTGGADTEAFF
TRBV4-1	TRBJ1-2	CASSKTGAGPKGYTF
TRBV20-1	TRBJ2-5	CSARDSARGETQYF
TRBV12-3/TRBV12-4	TRBJ2-3	CASSRNREDTQYF
TRBV20-1	TRBJ1-4	CSAWNPIGEKLFF
TRBV29-1	TRBJ2-2	CSVNRDTDTGELFF
TRBV11-2	TRBJ1-1	CASSLGQGSTEAFF
TRBV4-1	TRBJ2-3	CASSLGGVTDTQYF
TRBV7-9	TRBJ2-2	CASSLAGRSTGELFF
TRBV2	TRBJ2-1	CASSEFGQGSYNEQFF
TRBV28	TRBJ2-5	CASSFSGGETQYF
TRBV12-3/TRBV12-4	TRBJ2-1	CASIPSGRAWGEQFF
TRBV6-1	TRBJ2-3	CASSPRNRAPDTQYF
TRBV27	TRBJ2-3	CASSFRTYSTDTQYF
TRBV20-1	TRBJ2-1	CSAPGQGAGGSYNEQFF